This T cell receptor beta chain was captured in a study of blood T cell repertoires in COVID-19. Study at large: Some COVID-19 samples were acute and others convalescent; all came from the United States, Italy and Spain. T cells, B-cell-depleted T cells, or PBMCs supplied cDNA or gDNA.

J gave up 4 bases and V 1 base, and 5 bases lay outside the gene matches. Germline values: CDR1 SGHVS, CDR2 FQNEAQ. The CDR3 has 15 residues. Under the authors' procedure: Amplified reference gene primers provided the basis for estimating nucleated cell counts. Produced via immunoSEQ multiplex PCR; TCRdb's table is partial and in-frame only. Clone size and V and J calls were adopted from that table, with D and trimming inferred from the DNA. The repertoire holds 70,000 to 100,000 clones, around 90% seen once, with around 4% in the top ten. The sequenced material came from peripheral blood. The sequence derives from an elderly woman with active or convalescent COVID-19. V usage is TRBV7-8 and J usage is TRBJ2-5, with TRBD2 matching 8 bases. The CDR3, as DNA: TGTGCCAGCAGCTTAGTAAGCGGGAGAGGAGAGACCCAGTACTTC. This translates into CASSLVSGRGETQYF.